Here is one T cell receptor (beta chain) with its context. Its antigen is currently unknown. V shed 0 bases, J shed 6 bases, and the junction held 4 bases outside the gene matches. The length of the CDR3 is 15 residues. In germline, CDR1 is SGHTA, CDR2 FQGNSA. This sample is drawn from a study of neoadjuvant nivolumab and ipilimumab in lung cancer. Findings and caveats of the study: From pretherapy to surgery, tumor richness and clonality rose with dual therapy.

Sequenced by immunoSEQ multiplex PCR; TCRdb stores in-frame clones only, minus some. The sample consists of several thousand clones, 75% to 90% of them appearing once. The TCR originated in an adult with non-small cell lung cancer. Some clones in this sample may be carry-over from other donors' samples. The sample was tumor tissue, taken after neoadjuvant nivolumab, alone or with ipilimumab, at or shortly before surgery. The V gene is TRBV7-2, the J gene TRBJ1-5; 8 bases agree with TRBD1. Here the CDR3 DNA reads TGTGCCAGCAGCTTAGCAGGACAGGGTGGTCAGCCCCAGCATTTT. This codes for CASSLAGQGGQPQHF.